This record covers a single T cell receptor (beta chain). V lost 5 bases and J lost 6; bases outside the gene matches: 11. This CDR3 has 15 residues. Germline CDR1 is SGHVS and CDR2 is FNYEAQ. Each recovered donor of Cohort 3 presented with two negative PCRs, clearance, or symptom resolution. These data originate in a study of blood T cell repertoires in COVID-19. Sequencing was performed with immunoSEQ multiplex PCR; in TCRdb, only in-frame clones are kept and a portion is missing. In the table there are around 470,000 clones, roughly 87% of which are singletons. The V gene is TRBV7-6, the J gene TRBJ2-3; 7 bases fit TRBD1. The TCR originated in a man younger than 30 who had recovered from COVID-19. Material for sequencing was PBMCs or T cells enriched from blood (not recorded which). CDR3: CASSHRQGFTDTQYF. In DNA, the CDR3 is TGTGCCAGCAGCCACAGACAGGGCTTTACGGATACGCAGTATTTT.